This is a list of T cell receptor beta chains from one sample in a study of regulatory T cells in long-lasting Graves disease. TCRdb independently ran MiXCR on the multiplex PCR reads; one entry per CDR3 protein. The top ten clones hold less than 9% of a sample with about 470,000 distinct CDR3 sequences, roughly 20% of them seen once. Sequencing was performed on peripheral blood mononuclear cells (PBMCs), taken when the disease was refractory, from a patient treated with antithyroid drugs. Receptor source: a female donor with Graves disease. The CDR3 runs from the conserved cysteine through the conserved F or W. A D gene is named only where the DNA matches it firmly. Clone sizes are given selectively: once, few, many, or a class where the clone is expanded.

V: TRBV5-5
J: TRBJ1-2
size: NA
D: TRBD1
CDR3: CASSWGQGTASYGYTF
DNA: TGTGCCAGCAGCTGGGGACAAGGGACAGCCAGCTATGGCTACACCTTC

V: TRBV7-6
J: TRBJ1-1
size: NA
D: NA
CDR3: CASSLDGGRGAEAFF
DNA: TGTGCCAGCAGCTTAGATGGGGGTAGGGGCGCTGAAGCTTTCTTT

V: TRBV30
J: TRBJ2-3
size: NA
D: NA
CDR3: CAWSLMGNADTQYF
DNA: TGTGCCTGGAGTTTAATGGGGAATGCAGATACGCAGTATTTT

V: TRBV27
J: TRBJ2-1
size: NA
D: TRBD2
CDR3: CASSPRLAGGGNEQFF
DNA: TGTGCCAGCAGTCCTCGACTAGCGGGAGGAGGCAATGAGCAGTTCTTC

V: TRBV15
J: TRBJ2-7
size: many
D: TRBD1
CDR3: CATSPFGTGKNEQYF
DNA: TGTGCCACCAGCCCTTTTGGGACAGGGAAGAACGAGCAGTACTTC

V: TRBV11-3
J: TRBJ1-4
size: many
D: NA
CDR3: CASGFPGEKLFF
DNA: TGTGCCAGCGGGTTTCCGGGGGAAAAACTGTTTTTT

V: TRBV10-3
J: TRBJ2-5
size: many
D: NA
CDR3: CATLETQYF
DNA: TGTGCCACCCTAGAGACCCAGTACTTC

V: TRBV3-1
J: TRBJ2-7
size: many
D: NA
CDR3: CASSPWLGTTRDEQYF
DNA: TGTGCCAGCAGCCCTTGGTTAGGAACAACCCGGGACGAGCAGTACTTC

V: TRBV5-6
J: TRBJ2-2
size: NA
D: NA
CDR3: CASSRADSNTGELFF
DNA: TGTGCCAGCAGCCGCGCGGACAGTAACACCGGGGAGCTGTTTTTT

V: TRBV7-9
J: TRBJ2-7
size: NA
D: NA
CDR3: CASSLDGRGRGYSYEQYF
DNA: TGTGCCAGCAGCTTAGATGGCCGAGGTCGCGGTTACTCCTACGAGCAGTACTTC

V: TRBV7-9
J: TRBJ1-1
size: NA
D: NA
CDR3: CASSPRPRDAEAFF
DNA: TGTGCCAGCAGCCCAAGGCCCCGTGACGCTGAAGCTTTCTTT

V: TRBV28
J: TRBJ1-6
size: many
D: NA
CDR3: CASSPARTPQNSPLHF
DNA: TGTGCCAGCAGTCCCGCCAGGACACCCCAAAATTCACCCCTCCACTTT

V: TRBV7-6
J: TRBJ2-2
size: NA
D: NA
CDR3: CASSLVGSPGPGELFF
DNA: TGTGCCAGCAGCTTAGTGGGCAGCCCAGGTCCCGGGGAGCTGTTTTTT

V: TRBV7-9
J: TRBJ1-5
size: many
D: NA
CDR3: CASSLSPGHNQPQHF
DNA: TGTGCCAGCAGCTTGAGCCCGGGTCACAATCAGCCCCAGCATTTT